These 2 T cell receptor beta chains were all obtained from the same sample, sequenced in a study. TCRdb independently ran MiXCR on the 5' RACE reads; one entry per CDR3 protein. The sample yields over 5,000 distinct CDR3 sequences, around 31% seen once. The sample was naive CD4+ T cells sorted from a lymph node. The sample's subset: naive CD4+ T cells, CD4+CD45RA+CD25-. All receptors come from a female donor with breast cancer.

By its share, this clonotype is medium-sized. The J gene is TRBJ2-7, the V gene TRBV30, with TRBD1 identical over 10 bases. The CDR3 runs to 13 residues. V lost 4 bases to trimming and J lost 3 bases; unmatched junction nucleotides: 3. Germline loops: CDR1 GTSNPN, CDR2 SVGIG (reference sequence). CDR3: CAWKRTGGYEQYF. In nucleotides, the CDR3 is TGTGCCTGGAAAAGGACAGGGGGCTACGAGCAGTACTTC.

The J gene is TRBJ2-3, the V gene TRBV12-3 or TRBV12-4; TRBD1 might be the D (6 bases). Trimming took off 3 bases at V and 4 bases at J, with 11 bases between the two ends. The CDR3 sequence is 14 residues long. The CDR3 is CASSFWQGPDTQYF. The CDR3 coding sequence is TGTGCCAGCAGTTTCTGGCAGGGGCCAGATACGCAGTATTTT.